The source of this T cell receptor (beta chain) is a study of regulatory T cells in long-lasting Graves disease. Time point given: persistent/refractory GD, antithyroid drugs over 5 years with positive TRAb. PBMCs were the source of the RNA used for TCR sequencing. Building the TCR beta libraries relied on iRepertoire HTBI primers, and CDR3 regions underwent Arm-PCR. MiXCR was run by TCRdb on the multiplex PCR reads, yielding one entry per CDR3 protein. The sample has 430,000 or so distinct CDR3 sequences, around 20% seen once. CDR3 length: 14 amino acids. After removal of 1 base from V and 7 bases from J, the junction contained 3 bases not matched to a gene. The V gene's germline CDR1 is SEHNR and CDR2 FQNEAQ (reference sequence).

This chain links TRBV7-9 with TRBJ1-1, with 10 bases fitting TRBD1. This specimen consisted of peripheral blood mononuclear cells (PBMCs), obtained when the disease was refractory, from a patient treated with antithyroid drugs. The receptor was isolated from a female donor with Graves disease. The CDR3 coding sequence is TGTGCCAGCAGCTTAGGACAGGGGGCCCGTGAAGCTTTCTTT. Amino acids: CASSLGQGAREAFF.